These 26 T cell receptor beta chains share one sample of origin, sequenced in a study of spatial heterogeneity in lung cancer. Study-level findings and limits: Expanded alpha and beta TCR counts within tumors tracked tumor mutation counts.

No antigens are known for them. MiXCR was run by TCRdb on the 5' RACE reads, yielding one entry per CDR3 protein. The sample has 7,500 to 10,000 distinct CDR3 sequences, approximately 8.1% seen once. The time point here: sample taken at primary tumor resection. This sample comprised lung tumor tissue, obtained at surgery. These receptors came from a male donor with early-stage non-small cell lung cancer.

By sample share, this clonotype is medium-sized. This sequence joins TRBV11-3 and TRBJ2-5; D is possibly TRBD1 (7 bases). Germline lookup yields CDR1 SGHNT and CDR2 YENEEA. The V gene lost 11 bases and the J gene lost 4 bases, with 14 bases spanning the gap. CDR3 size: 12 residues. The CDR3 bases are TGTGCCTGCTCAGGGGGAGGAGAGACCCAGTACTTC. It translates to CACSGGGETQYF.

This clonotype was recorded at least ten times. This sequence joins TRBV20-1 and TRBJ1-2; D remains ambiguous. CDR1 and CDR2 from the germline V gene are DFQATT and SNEGSKA (reference sequence). Trimming removed 5 bases at V and 13 bases at J, with 17 bases between. The CDR3 covers 11 residues. CDR3 amino acids: CSAPRREGFTF. The CDR3 nucleotides are TGCAGTGCTCCCCGGAGGGAGGGTTTCACCTTC.

The table lists this clonotype with many counts. The chain carries TRBV5-1 and TRBJ2-1; 7 bases match TRBD1. The V gene's germline CDR1 is SGHRS and CDR2 YFSETQ. This CDR3 is 13 amino acids long. V gave up 4 bases and J gave up 4 bases; unmatched junction bases: 2. The CDR3 region is CASSQDRYNEQFF. DNA for the CDR3: TGCGCCAGCAGCCAGGACAGGTACAATGAGCAGTTCTTC.

The rearrangement joins TRBV11-2 to TRBJ2-2; possible D gene TRBD2, 6 bases. The CDR3 contains 21 residues. Trimming shortened V by 0 bases and J by 0 bases, and 23 bases separated the two germline ends. In germline, CDR1 is SGHAT, CDR2 FQNNGV. This CDR3 is CASSLDKAGSSYTANTGELFF. The CDR3 DNA follows: TGTGCCAGCAGCTTAGATAAGGCGGGGTCGTCTTATACTGCGAACACCGGGGAGCTGTTTTTT.

This clonotype was counted only a few times. The chain couples TRBV20-1 to TRBJ2-1, with 11 nucleotides matching TRBD2. The CDR3 has 14 residues. Germline trimming cut 4 bases from V and 7 bases from J; bases unmatched to any gene: 6. Germline CDR1 DFQATT, CDR2 SNEGSKA (reference sequence). CDR3 protein: CSATSSGRWNEQFF. The DNA for the CDR3 is TGCAGTGCTACATCTAGCGGGAGGTGGAATGAGCAGTTCTTC.

The CDR3 region is CASSWGNYGYTF. The CDR3 nucleotides read TGTGCCAGCAGCTGGGGTAACTATGGCTACACCTTC. V is TRBV7-2 and J is TRBJ1-2; no reliable D call. Per germline, CDR1 SGHTA and CDR2 FQGNSA. V was clipped by 4 bases and J by 1 base, with 4 bases between them. The CDR3 is made up of 12 amino acids.

This clonotype was seen a handful of times. The chain recombines TRBV18 with TRBJ2-1, with 14 bases lining up with TRBD2. CDR1 and CDR2 from the germline V gene are KGHSH and LQKENI. The trim removed 3 bases at V and 5 bases at J, leaving 0 bases unmatched. The CDR3 runs 15 residues. The CDR3 DNA sequence: TGTGCCAGCTCACCGGGACTAGCGGGAGACAATGAGCAGTTCTTC. It translates to CASSPGLAGDNEQFF.

This clonotype is labeled as medium-sized. J is TRBJ2-1 and V is TRBV10-3; 7 nucleotides agree with TRBD2. Germline CDR1 is ENHRY and CDR2 is SYGVKD. V trimming: 6 bases; J trimming: 3 bases; junction bases outside the gene matches: 5. The CDR3 spans 14 residues. CDR3 nucleotides: TGTGCCATCAGCCTTCTAGCGGACTACAATGAGCAGTTCTTC. Its translation is CAISLLADYNEQFF.

This clonotype has a count of ten or more. One end of the junction fails to match germline, which may point to a read error. The CDR3 spells CSASHPSGGRF. In DNA, the CDR3 is TGCAGTGCTAGTCACCCTAGCGGGGGGCGATTC. The V and J genes are TRBV20-1 and TRBJ2-1, with 11 bases that match TRBD2. From germline, CDR1 is DFQATT and CDR2 SNEGSKA (reference sequence). The CDR3 consists of 11 residues.

This clonotype was seen a few times. J is TRBJ2-1 and V is TRBV19; TRBD1 is a possible D gene (5 bases). With 10 bases removed from V and 5 bases from J, the gap between germline ends came to 18 bases. Germline CDR1 is LNHDA and CDR2 is SQIVND (reference sequence). The CDR3 contains 14 residues. CDR3 sequence: CATLQVGQHNEQFF. CDR3 DNA sequence: TGTGCCACCCTACAGGTAGGGCAGCACAATGAGCAGTTCTTC. The full variable domain, its missing parts supplied by reference TRBV19 and TRBJ2-1, is DGGITQSPKYLFRKEGQNVTLSCEQNLNHDAMYWYRQDPGQGLRLIYYSQIVNDFQKGDIAEGYSVSREKKESFPLTVTSAQKNPTAFYLCATLQVGQHNEQFFGPGTRLTVL.

By share, this clonotype counts as medium-sized. DNA for the CDR3: TGTGCCAGCTCTCTTCCGACGGCACAAGAGACCCAGTACTTC. Residues: CASSLPTAQETQYF. The rearrangement uses TRBV28 and TRBJ2-5, with unresolved D. V was shortened by 8 bases and J by 2 bases, with 15 bases between the two germline ends. CDR1 is MDHEN, CDR2 SYDVKM, per germline. The length of the CDR3 is 14 residues.

This clonotype was picked up many times. The J gene is TRBJ1-6, the V gene TRBV20-1; no firm D call. CDR3 size: 13 residues. Germline values: CDR1 DFQATT, CDR2 SNEGSKA (reference sequence). The V and J ends lost 1 base and 6 bases respectively, with 7 bases between them. Here the CDR3 reads CSARVGSNSPLHF. The CDR3 region has the DNA TGCAGTGCTAGAGTGGGAAGTAATTCACCCCTCCACTTT.

There are a few counts of this clonotype. V gene TRBV2 combines with J gene TRBJ2-1; perhaps TRBD2 as D (5 bases). The germline V and J ends were trimmed by 4 bases and 0 bases, with 10 bases remaining between them. The CDR3 is 15 amino acids. The germline V gene has CDR1 SNHLY and CDR2 FYNNEI. This CDR3 reads CASSGERSSYNEQFF. CDR3 bases: TGTGCCAGCAGTGGTGAGCGGAGCTCCTACAATGAGCAGTTCTTC.

In this sample, this clonotype turned up many times. The rearrangement links TRBV2 to TRBJ2-3, with a possible D match to TRBD1 (6 bases). The CDR3 loop spans 14 amino acids. CDR1 SNHLY and CDR2 FYNNEI come from the germline V gene. V was clipped by 7 bases and J by 6 bases, with 17 bases between them. This CDR3 reads CASTWDISPDTQYF. The CDR3 DNA follows: TGTGCCAGCACCTGGGACATCTCCCCGGATACGCAGTATTTT.

Many counts were recorded for this clonotype. This chain links TRBV4-2 with TRBJ2-7; 8 bases align to TRBD2. The CDR3 spans 16 residues. The trim removed 4 bases at V and 2 bases at J, leaving 10 bases unmatched. Germline V gives CDR1 LGHNA, CDR2 YNFKEQ. CDR3: CASSPRASGLAYEQYF. The CDR3 DNA reads as TGTGCCAGCAGCCCAAGGGCTAGCGGGTTGGCCTACGAGCAGTACTTC.

This clonotype came up a few times. The chain links TRBV28 to TRBJ2-2; TRBD2 agrees at 11 bases. In germline, CDR1 is MDHEN, CDR2 SYDVKM. After removal of 6 bases from V and 1 base from J, the junction contained 1 base not matched to a gene. The CDR3 extends over 15 amino acids. The CDR3 sequence: CASSGTSGNTGELFF. The CDR3 bases are TGTGCCAGCAGCGGGACTAGCGGGAACACCGGGGAGCTGTTTTTT. The whole variable domain, remainder taken from reference TRBV28 and TRBJ2-2, is DVKVTQSSRYLVKRTGEKVFLECVQDMDHENMFWYRQDPGLGLRLIYFSYDVKMKEKGDIPEGYSVSREKKERFSLILESASTNQTSMYLCASSGTSGNTGELFFGEGSRLTVL.

This clonotype was recorded a few times. The V call is TRBV7-2, the J call TRBJ1-6; 7 bases fit TRBD1. V was pared by 1 base and J by 8 bases, with 11 bases of the junction left unmatched. This CDR3 spans 17 amino acids. Germline assignment: CDR1 SGHTA and CDR2 FQGNSA. The CDR3 DNA sequence: TGTGCCAGCAGCTTAGTGTCGGGGACAGTGTCAGATTCACCCCTCCACTTT. Translating gives CASSLVSGTVSDSPLHF.

Many counts were recorded for this clonotype. This chain joins TRBV2 and TRBJ1-4; maybe TRBD1 (6 bases). Trimming took off 8 bases at V and 5 bases at J, with 15 bases between the two ends. Germline CDR1 is SNHLY and CDR2 is FYNNEI. The CDR3 runs 14 residues. Written as DNA, the CDR3 is TGTGCCAGCTCCGGGGGGCAGGAGAATGAAAAACTGTTTTTT. Residues: CASSGGQENEKLFF.

This clonotype occurred many times. The V gene is TRBV18, the J gene TRBJ1-5; 8 nucleotides match TRBD1. Looked up from germline, CDR1 is KGHSH and CDR2 is LQKENI. The CDR3 length is 18 residues. V gave up 2 bases and J gave up 2 bases; unmatched junction bases: 11. The CDR3 DNA reads TGTGCCAGCTCACCAACAAATACAGGACAGGGTGGCAATCAGCCCCAGCATTTT. The encoded protein is CASSPTNTGQGGNQPQHF. Drawing the rest from reference TRBV18 and TRBJ1-5, the complete variable domain is NAGVMQNPRHLVRRRGQEARLRCSPMKGHSHVYWYRQLPEEGLKFMVYLQKENIIDESGMPKERFSAEFPKEGPSILRIQQVVRGDSAAYFCASSPTNTGQGGNQPQHFGDGTRLSIL.

This clonotype was seen ten or more times. This chain connects TRBV7-3 to TRBJ2-5; 7 bases are a match to TRBD2. The CDR3 is made up of 16 amino acids. Germline CDR1 SGHTA, CDR2 FQGTGA. The junction had 8 bases not matched to a gene; V was cut back by 2 bases and J by 2 bases. The DNA of the CDR3 is TGTGCCAGCAGCTTAGCGAGTGCGGGGGTTCAAGAGACCCAGTACTTC. Protein: CASSLASAGVQETQYF.

This clonotype was seen more than once but under ten times. The gene calls are TRBV28 and TRBJ1-1; no clear D gene. This CDR3 spans 13 amino acids. With 2 bases removed from V and 2 bases from J, the gap between germline ends came to 6 bases. Germline-derived CDR1 and CDR2 are MDHEN and SYDVKM. The CDR3 bases are TGTGCCAGCAGTTTAATCAGAAACACTGAAGCTTTCTTT. Protein product: CASSLIRNTEAFF.

In this sample, this clonotype is medium-sized. The CDR3 sequence: CASSTLRQAQETQYF. The CDR3 DNA reads TGTGCCAGCAGTACCCTCCGACAGGCCCAAGAGACCCAGTACTTC. The gene calls are TRBV27 and TRBJ2-5, with D possibly being TRBD1 (6 bases). The CDR3 contains 15 residues. With 5 bases removed from V and 1 base from J, the gap between germline ends came to 14 bases. The germline gives CDR1 MNHEY, CDR2 SMNVEV (reference sequence).

Ten or more counts support this clonotype. Here the CDR3 DNA reads TGTGCCTGGAGCCCAGGGAGAACTGAAGCTTTCTTT. Protein: CAWSPGRTEAFF. The J gene is TRBJ1-1, the V gene TRBV30; D may be TRBD1 (5 bases). The germline V gene encodes CDR1 GTSNPN and CDR2 SVGIG (reference sequence). V gave up 3 bases and J gave up 5 bases, with 10 bases separating them. The CDR3 length is 12 residues.

There are many counts of this clonotype. J is TRBJ1-4 and V is TRBV5-1; D gene ambiguous. The germline V gene encodes CDR1 SGHRS and CDR2 YFSETQ. This CDR3 is 15 amino acids long. Trimming removed 0 bases at V and 8 bases at J, with 14 bases between. Here the CDR3 DNA reads TGCGCCAGCAGCTTGGAGAGCCCTGTAGTGGAAAAACTGTTTTTT. Translating gives CASSLESPVVEKLFF.

Many counts were recorded for this clonotype. This sequence joins TRBV12-3 or TRBV12-4 and TRBJ1-6; D is unclear. V was cut by 3 bases and J by 11 bases, with 8 bases left in between. There are 12 residues in the CDR3. This CDR3 reads CASSFRGAPLHF. The CDR3 nucleotides read TGTGCCAGCAGTTTTCGTGGGGCACCCCTCCACTTT.

This clonotype was detected a few times. The gene calls are TRBV12-3 or TRBV12-4 and TRBJ2-7; D unclear. The CDR3 runs to 14 residues. V shed 6 bases and J shed 2 bases, with 14 bases lying between them. Here the CDR3 reads CASRRTGATYEQYF. CDR3 in DNA: TGTGCCAGCAGAAGGACCGGCGCGACCTACGAGCAGTACTTC.